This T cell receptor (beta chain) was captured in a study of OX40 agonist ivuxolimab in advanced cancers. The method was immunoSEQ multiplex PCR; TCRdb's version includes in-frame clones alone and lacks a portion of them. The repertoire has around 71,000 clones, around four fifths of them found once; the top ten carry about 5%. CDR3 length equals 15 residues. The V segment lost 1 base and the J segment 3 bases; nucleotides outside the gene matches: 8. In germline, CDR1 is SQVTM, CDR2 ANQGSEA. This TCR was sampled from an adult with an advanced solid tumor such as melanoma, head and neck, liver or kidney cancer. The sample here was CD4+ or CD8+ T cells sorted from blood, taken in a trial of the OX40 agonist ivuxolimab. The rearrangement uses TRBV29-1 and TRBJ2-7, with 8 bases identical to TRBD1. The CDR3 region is CSVEVRGPVSYEQYF. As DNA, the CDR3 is TGCAGCGTTGAAGTCAGGGGGCCCGTTAGCTACGAGCAGTACTTC.